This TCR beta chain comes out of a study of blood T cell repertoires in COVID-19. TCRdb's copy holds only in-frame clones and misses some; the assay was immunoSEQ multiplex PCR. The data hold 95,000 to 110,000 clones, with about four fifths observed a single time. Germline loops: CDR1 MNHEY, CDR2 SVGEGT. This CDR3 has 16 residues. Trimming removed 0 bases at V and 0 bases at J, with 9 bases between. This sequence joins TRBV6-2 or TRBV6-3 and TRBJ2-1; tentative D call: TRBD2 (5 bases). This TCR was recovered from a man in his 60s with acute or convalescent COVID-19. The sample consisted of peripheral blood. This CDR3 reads CASSYSVGNSYNEQFF. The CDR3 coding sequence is TGTGCCAGCAGTTACTCGGTCGGGAACTCCTACAATGAGCAGTTCTTC.